The rows below give T cell receptor beta chains drawn from one sample of a study of cytomegalovirus exposure and HLA in healthy donors. TCRdb keeps only in-frame clones here, not all; method: immunoSEQ multiplex PCR. The repertoire includes about 160,000 clones, approximately 70% of them detected once, and 4.7% sits in the top ten. The source material was PBMCs. Every receptor here comes from a man between 18 and 29 years old in good health and CMV-seropositive. Each CDR3 is given with its conserved first and last residue.

J gene: TRBJ1-4; V gene: TRBV4-1; CDR3 protein: CASSLSPGQPNEKLFF
J gene: TRBJ2-5; V gene: TRBV6-1; CDR3 protein: CASSEAHRGARETQYF
J gene: TRBJ2-1; V gene: TRBV5-4; CDR3 protein: CASSSRNEQFF
J gene: TRBJ1-5; V gene: TRBV28; CDR3 protein: CAITEFSNQPQHF
J gene: TRBJ1-2; V gene: TRBV29-1; CDR3 protein: CSVGTGDAGYTF
J gene: TRBJ1-1; V gene: TRBV27; CDR3 protein: CASSFGRGNTEAFF
J gene: TRBJ2-2; V gene: TRBV10-3; CDR3 protein: CAISVGTGYNTGELFF
J gene: TRBJ2-3; V gene: TRBV5-4; CDR3 protein: CASSLIGTEGDTQYF
J gene: TRBJ1-1; V gene: TRBV2; CDR3 protein: CASNEQGANTEAFF
J gene: TRBJ2-1; V gene: TRBV30; CDR3 protein: CAWDGLAGGKGNEQFF
J gene: TRBJ2-3; V gene: TRBV5-4; CDR3 protein: CASSRGTSGGGDTQYF
J gene: TRBJ1-2; V gene: TRBV7-8; CDR3 protein: CASEDEGGYGYTF
J gene: TRBJ1-4; V gene: TRBV5-6; CDR3 protein: CASSRIYRAATNEKLFF
J gene: TRBJ1-4; V gene: TRBV30; CDR3 protein: CAWSRDREGEKLFF
J gene: TRBJ1-1; V gene: TRBV9; CDR3 protein: CASSVRTGGTEAFF
J gene: TRBJ1-2; V gene: TRBV19; CDR3 protein: CASSRGTEYGYTF
J gene: TRBJ1-2; V gene: TRBV6-5; CDR3 protein: CASSRRRSNYGYTF
J gene: TRBJ2-3; V gene: TRBV9; CDR3 protein: CASSVQGLAGGHTDTQYF
J gene: TRBJ2-1; V gene: TRBV30; CDR3 protein: CAWSDGTTYNEQFF
J gene: TRBJ2-3; V gene: TRBV23-1; CDR3 protein: CASSGRMWADTQYF
J gene: TRBJ2-1; V gene: TRBV11-3; CDR3 protein: CASSLDRASGNEQFF
J gene: TRBJ2-2; V gene: TRBV7-7; CDR3 protein: CASSLRQGNTGELFF
J gene: TRBJ1-1; V gene: TRBV27; CDR3 protein: CASSLSDSGVGGTEAFF
J gene: TRBJ1-3; V gene: TRBV28; CDR3 protein: CASSSSGSSPSGNTIYF
J gene: TRBJ1-1; V gene: TRBV27; CDR3 protein: CASSLWTGGSETEAFF
J gene: TRBJ1-4; V gene: TRBV27; CDR3 protein: CASSFQQGGNEKLFF
J gene: TRBJ2-5; V gene: TRBV2; CDR3 protein: CACLGGAGQETQYF